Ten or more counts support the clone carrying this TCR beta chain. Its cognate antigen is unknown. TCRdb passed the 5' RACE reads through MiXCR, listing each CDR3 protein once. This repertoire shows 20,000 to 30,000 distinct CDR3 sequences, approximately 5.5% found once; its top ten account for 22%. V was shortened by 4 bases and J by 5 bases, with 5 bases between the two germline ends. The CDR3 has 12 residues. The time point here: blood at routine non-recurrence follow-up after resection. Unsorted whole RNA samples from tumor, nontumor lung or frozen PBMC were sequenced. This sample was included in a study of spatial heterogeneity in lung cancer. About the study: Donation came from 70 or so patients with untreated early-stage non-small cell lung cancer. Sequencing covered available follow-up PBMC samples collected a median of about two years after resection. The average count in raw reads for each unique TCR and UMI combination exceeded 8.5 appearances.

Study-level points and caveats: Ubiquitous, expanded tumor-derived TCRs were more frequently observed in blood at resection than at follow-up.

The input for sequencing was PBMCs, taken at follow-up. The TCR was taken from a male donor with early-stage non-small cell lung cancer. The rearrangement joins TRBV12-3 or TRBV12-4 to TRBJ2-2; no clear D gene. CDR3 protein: CASSSRTGELFF. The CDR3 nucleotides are TGTGCCAGCAGTTCAAGAACCGGGGAGCTGTTTTTT.